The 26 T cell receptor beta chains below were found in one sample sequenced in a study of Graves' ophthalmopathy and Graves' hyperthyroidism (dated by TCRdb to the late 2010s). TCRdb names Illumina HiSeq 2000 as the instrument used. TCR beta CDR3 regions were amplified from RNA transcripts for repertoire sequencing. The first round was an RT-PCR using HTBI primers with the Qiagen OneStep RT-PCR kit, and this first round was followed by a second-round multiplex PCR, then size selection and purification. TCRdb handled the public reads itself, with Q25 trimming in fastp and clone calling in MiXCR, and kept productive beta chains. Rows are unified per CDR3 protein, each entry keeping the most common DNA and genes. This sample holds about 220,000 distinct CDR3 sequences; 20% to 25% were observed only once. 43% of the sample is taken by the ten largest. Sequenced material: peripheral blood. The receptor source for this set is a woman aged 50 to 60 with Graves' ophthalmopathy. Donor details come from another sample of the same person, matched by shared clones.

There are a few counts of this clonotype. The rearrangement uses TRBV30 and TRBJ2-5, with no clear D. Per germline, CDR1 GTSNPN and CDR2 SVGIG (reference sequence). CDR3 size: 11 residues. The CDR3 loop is CVLAIQETQYF. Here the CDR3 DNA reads TGTGTCTTGGCGATCCAAGAGACCCAGTACTTC.

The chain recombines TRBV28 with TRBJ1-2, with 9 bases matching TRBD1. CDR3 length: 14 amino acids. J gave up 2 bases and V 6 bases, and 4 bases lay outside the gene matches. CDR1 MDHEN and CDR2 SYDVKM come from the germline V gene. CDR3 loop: CASRETGGNYGYTF. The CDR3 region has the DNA TGTGCCAGCAGAGAGACAGGGGGAAACTATGGCTACACCTTC.

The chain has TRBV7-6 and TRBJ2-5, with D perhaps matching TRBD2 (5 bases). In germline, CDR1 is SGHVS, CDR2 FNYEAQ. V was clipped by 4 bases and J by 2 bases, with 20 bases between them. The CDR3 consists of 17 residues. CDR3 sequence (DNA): TGTGCCAGCAGCTACCAGTCAGCGGCCCCGCTGCAAGAGACCCAGTACTTC. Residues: CASSYQSAAPLQETQYF.

CDR3 loop: CASNLDPGTGNQPQHF. The CDR3, as DNA: TGTGCCAGCAACCTGGACCCGGGGACCGGCAATCAGCCCCAGCATTTT. The chain carries TRBV6-1 and TRBJ1-5; maybe TRBD1 (5 bases). V lost 7 bases to trimming and J lost 2 bases, with 18 bases between them. CDR1 and CDR2 (germline): MNHNS, SASEGT. The CDR3 covers 16 residues.

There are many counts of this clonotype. CDR3 region: CASRQGAIQYF. The CDR3 region has the DNA TGTGCCAGCAGGCAAGGGGCCATTCAGTACTTC. V usage is TRBV12-3 or TRBV12-4 and J usage is TRBJ2-4, with D possibly being TRBD1 (5 bases). V was trimmed by 6 bases and J by 9 bases, leaving 9 bases between them. The CDR3 totals 11 residues.

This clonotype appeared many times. The CDR3 nucleotides are TGTGCCAGCAGTTTATTGAGGTTAGGGGCCAACGTCCTGACTTTC. Its protein is CASSLLRLGANVLTF. The gene calls are TRBV28 and TRBJ2-6; D is uncertain. Germline V CDR1 and CDR2: MDHEN, SYDVKM. V gave up 1 base and J gave up 4 bases, with 8 bases separating them. The CDR3 sequence is 15 residues long.

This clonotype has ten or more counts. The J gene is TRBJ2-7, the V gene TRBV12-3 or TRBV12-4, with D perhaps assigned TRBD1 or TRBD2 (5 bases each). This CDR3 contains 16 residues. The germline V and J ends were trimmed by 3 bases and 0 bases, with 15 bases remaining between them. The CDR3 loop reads CASSLGPGTDSYEQYF. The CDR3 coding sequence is TGTGCCAGCAGTTTGGGACCCGGGACCGACTCCTACGAGCAGTACTTC.

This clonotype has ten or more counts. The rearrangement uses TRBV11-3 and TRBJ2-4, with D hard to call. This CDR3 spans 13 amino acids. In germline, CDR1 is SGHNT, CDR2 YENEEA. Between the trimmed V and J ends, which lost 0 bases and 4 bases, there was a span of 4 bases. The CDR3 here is CASSLDRKNIQYF. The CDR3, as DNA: TGTGCCAGCAGCTTAGACCGGAAAAACATTCAGTACTTC.

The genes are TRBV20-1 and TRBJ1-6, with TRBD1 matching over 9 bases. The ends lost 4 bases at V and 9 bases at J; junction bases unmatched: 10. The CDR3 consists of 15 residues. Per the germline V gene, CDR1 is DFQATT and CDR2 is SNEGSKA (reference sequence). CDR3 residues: CSATDVDRGVSPLHF. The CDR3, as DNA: TGCAGTGCTACAGACGTCGACAGGGGGGTTTCACCCCTCCACTTT.

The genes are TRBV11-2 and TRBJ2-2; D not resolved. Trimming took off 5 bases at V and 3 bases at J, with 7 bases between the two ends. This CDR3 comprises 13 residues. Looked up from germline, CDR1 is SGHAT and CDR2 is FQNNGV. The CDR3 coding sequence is TGTGCCAGCAGCCCATTCGACACCGGGGAGCTGTTTTTT. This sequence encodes CASSPFDTGELFF. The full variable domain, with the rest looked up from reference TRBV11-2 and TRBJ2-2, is EAGVAQSPRYKIIEKRQSVAFWCNPISGHATLYWYQQILGQGPKLLIQFQNNGVVDDSQLPKDRFSAERLKGVDSTLKIQPAKLEDSAVYLCASSPFDTGELFFGEGSRLTVL.

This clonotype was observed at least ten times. This CDR3 reads CSVILTGQPMNTEAFF. CDR3 in DNA: TGCAGCGTCATTCTTACTGGACAGCCCATGAACACTGAAGCTTTCTTT. The gene calls are TRBV29-1 and TRBJ1-1; the D gene is possibly TRBD1 (6 bases). Germline V gives CDR1 SQVTM, CDR2 ANQGSEA. Trimming pared 6 bases from V and 0 bases from J, leaving 20 bases between. There are 16 residues in the CDR3.

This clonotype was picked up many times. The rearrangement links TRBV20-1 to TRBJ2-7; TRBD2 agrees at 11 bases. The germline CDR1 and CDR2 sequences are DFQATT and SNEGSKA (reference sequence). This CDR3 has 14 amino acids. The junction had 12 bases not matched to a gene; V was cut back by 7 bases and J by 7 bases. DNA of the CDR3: TGCAGTGTGAGCCCGCTAGCGGGGGGTTTAGAGCAGTACTTC. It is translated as CSVSPLAGGLEQYF.

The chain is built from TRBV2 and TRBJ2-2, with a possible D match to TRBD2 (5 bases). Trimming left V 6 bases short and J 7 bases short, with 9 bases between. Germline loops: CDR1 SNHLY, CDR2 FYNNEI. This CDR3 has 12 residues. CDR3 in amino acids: CASRTNGGELFF. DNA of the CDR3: TGTGCCAGCAGGACTAATGGCGGGGAGCTGTTTTTT.

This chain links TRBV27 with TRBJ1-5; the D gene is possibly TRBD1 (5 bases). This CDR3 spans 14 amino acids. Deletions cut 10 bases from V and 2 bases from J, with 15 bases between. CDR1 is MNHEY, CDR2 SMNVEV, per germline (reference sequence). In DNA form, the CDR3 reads TGTGCCACCAAAGCAGGGACGGGCAATCAGCCCCAGCATTTT. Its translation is CATKAGTGNQPQHF.

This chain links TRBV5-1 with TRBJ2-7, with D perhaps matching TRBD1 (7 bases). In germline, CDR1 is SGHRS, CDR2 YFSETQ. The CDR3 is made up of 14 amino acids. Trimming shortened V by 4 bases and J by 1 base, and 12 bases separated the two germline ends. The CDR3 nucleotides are TGCGCCAGCAGCACCCAGGGGGGATCCTACGAGCAGTACTTC. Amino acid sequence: CASSTQGGSYEQYF. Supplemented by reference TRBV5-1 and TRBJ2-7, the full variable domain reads KAGVTQTPRYLIKTRGQQVTLSCSPISGHRSVSWYQQTPGQGLQFLFEYFSETQRNKGNFPGRFSGRQFSNSRSEMNVSTLELGDSALYLCASSTQGGSYEQYFGPGTRLTVT.

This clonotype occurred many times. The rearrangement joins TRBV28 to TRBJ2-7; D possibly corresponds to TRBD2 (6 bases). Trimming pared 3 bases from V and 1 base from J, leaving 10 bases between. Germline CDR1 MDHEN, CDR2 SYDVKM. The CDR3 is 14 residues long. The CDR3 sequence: CASSFPGTSYEQYF. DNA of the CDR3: TGTGCCAGCAGTTTTCCCGGGACTTCCTACGAGCAGTACTTC. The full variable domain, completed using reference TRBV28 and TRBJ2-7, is DVKVTQSSRYLVKRTGEKVFLECVQDMDHENMFWYRQDPGLGLRLIYFSYDVKMKEKGDIPEGYSVSREKKERFSLILESASTNQTSMYLCASSFPGTSYEQYFGPGTRLTVT.

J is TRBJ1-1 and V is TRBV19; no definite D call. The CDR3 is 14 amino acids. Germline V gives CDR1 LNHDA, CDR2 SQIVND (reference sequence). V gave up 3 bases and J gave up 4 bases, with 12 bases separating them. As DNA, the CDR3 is TGTGCCAGTAGTATTTTAGGATGGGGCACTGAAGCTTTCTTT. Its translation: CASSILGWGTEAFF.

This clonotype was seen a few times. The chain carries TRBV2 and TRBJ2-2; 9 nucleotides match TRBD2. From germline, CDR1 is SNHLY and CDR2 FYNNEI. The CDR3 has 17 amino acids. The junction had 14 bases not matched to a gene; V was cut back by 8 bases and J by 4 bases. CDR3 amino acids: CASGRHAGGLVTGELFF. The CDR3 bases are TGTGCCAGCGGTCGTCATGCGGGAGGGCTTGTCACCGGGGAGCTGTTTTTT.

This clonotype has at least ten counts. The CDR3 DNA follows: TGTGCCAGCAGCCTTTTAACTACTGGGGCCAACGTCCTGACTTTC. Translation: CASSLLTTGANVLTF. This chain uses TRBV11-2 with TRBJ2-6; D is undetermined. Per germline, CDR1 SGHAT and CDR2 FQNNGV. The V end was cut by 5 bases, the J end by 2 bases, with 10 bases between. CDR3 length: 15 amino acids. The variable domain in full, with the rest retrieved from reference TRBV11-2 and TRBJ2-6, is EAGVAQSPRYKIIEKRQSVAFWCNPISGHATLYWYQQILGQGPKLLIQFQNNGVVDDSQLPKDRFSAERLKGVDSTLKIQPAKLEDSAVYLCASSLLTTGANVLTFGAGSRLTVL.

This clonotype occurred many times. The CDR3 sequence is CASNRQGNNQPQHF. In DNA, the CDR3 is TGTGCCAGCAATCGCCAGGGGAACAATCAGCCCCAGCATTTT. The V and J genes are TRBV2 and TRBJ1-5; possible D gene TRBD1, 6 bases. The germline V and J ends were trimmed by 7 bases and 3 bases, with 13 bases remaining between them. The CDR3 has 14 amino acids. Germline CDR1 SNHLY, CDR2 FYNNEI.

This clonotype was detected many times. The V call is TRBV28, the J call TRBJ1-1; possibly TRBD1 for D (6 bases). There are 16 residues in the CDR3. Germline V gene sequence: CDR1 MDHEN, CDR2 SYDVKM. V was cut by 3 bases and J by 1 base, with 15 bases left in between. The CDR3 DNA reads TGTGCCAGCAGTTTTACAGGGAAGGGGTCGAACACTGAAGCTTTCTTT. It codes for CASSFTGKGSNTEAFF.

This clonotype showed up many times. The CDR3 DNA reads as TGCAGTGCTAGGAAGGGACAGCAGAACACTGAAGCTTTCTTT. As protein: CSARKGQQNTEAFF. The chain joins TRBV20-1 to TRBJ1-1; 7 bases are a match to TRBD1. V shed 3 bases, J shed 1 base, and the junction held 5 bases outside the gene matches. CDR3 length: 14 amino acids. Germline V gene lookup returns CDR1 DFQATT and CDR2 SNEGSKA (reference sequence).

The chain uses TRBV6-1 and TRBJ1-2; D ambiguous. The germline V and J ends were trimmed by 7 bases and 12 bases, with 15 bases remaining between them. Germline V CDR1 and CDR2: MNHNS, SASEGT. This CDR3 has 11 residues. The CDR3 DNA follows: TGTGCCAGCACTAAAGCAGCAGGCCACACCTTC. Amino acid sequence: CASTKAAGHTF.

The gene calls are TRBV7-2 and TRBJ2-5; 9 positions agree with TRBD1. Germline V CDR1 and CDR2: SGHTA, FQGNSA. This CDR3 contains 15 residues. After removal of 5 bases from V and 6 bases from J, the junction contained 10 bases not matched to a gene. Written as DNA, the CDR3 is TGTGCCAGCAGCAAACAGGGGGCGCGGAGGAAGACCCAGTACTTC. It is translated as CASSKQGARRKTQYF.

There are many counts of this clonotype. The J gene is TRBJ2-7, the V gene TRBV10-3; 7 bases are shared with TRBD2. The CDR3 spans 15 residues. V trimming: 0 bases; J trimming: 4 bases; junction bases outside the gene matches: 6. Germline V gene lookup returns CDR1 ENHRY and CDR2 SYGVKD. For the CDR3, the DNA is TGTGCCATCAGTGAGTCGGGAGGGAGTGGGTACGAGCAGTACTTC. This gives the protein CAISESGGSGYEQYF.

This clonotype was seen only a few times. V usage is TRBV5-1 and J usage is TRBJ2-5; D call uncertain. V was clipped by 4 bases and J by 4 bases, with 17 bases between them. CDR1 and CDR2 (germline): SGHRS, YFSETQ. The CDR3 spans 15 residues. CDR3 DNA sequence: TGCGCCAGCAGCCCTGAGATTTCGTTTCGAGAGACCCAGTACTTC. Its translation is CASSPEISFRETQYF.